Listed below are T cell receptor beta chains from one sample, sequenced in a study of T-cell memory formation after mild COVID-19. One entry per CDR3 protein results from TCRdb running MiXCR on the 5' RACE reads. The profile shows a few hundred thousand distinct CDR3 sequences, about a sixth of them singletons. The material sequenced was PBMCs or a T cell subset sorted from them (not recorded which). These receptors all come from a man aged 18-30 years who had mild COVID-19 (a few samples of this study predate the infection). Cell type and time point are not known. CDR3s include the opening cysteine and the closing phenylalanine or tryptophan.

TRBV15 | 17 | CATSREAEGTGTDTQYF
TRBV12-3/TRBV12-4 | 13 | CASNRNSGNTIYF
TRBV5-1 | 14 | CASHGGPPPETQYF
TRBV7-2 | 15 | CASSLFQGGTGELFF
TRBV4-2 | 14 | CASSPDRGRGGYTF
TRBV28 | 15 | CASRELGLNTGELFF
TRBV18 | 14 | CASSPFEGDETQYF
TRBV7-2 | 13 | CASSPRDHYEQYF
TRBV5-1 | 13 | CASSLEGSYGYTF
TRBV4-3 | 15 | CASSQSSGVAGELFF
TRBV5-1 | 15 | CASSDPGQGLGGYTF
TRBV3-1 | 12 | CASSPPGNTIYF
TRBV12-3/TRBV12-4 | 17 | CASSFRLAGNSYNEQFF
TRBV2 | 15 | CASRILGQSNQPQHF
TRBV30 | 11 | CAWDLDYGYTF
TRBV7-8 | 14 | CASTGRAREDTQYF
TRBV10-3 | 13 | CAISEMTNTEAFF
TRBV9 | 15 | CASSVGGRIYNEQFF
TRBV3-1 | 15 | CASSQEVTGYVEQFF
TRBV4-3 | 16 | CASSQVSGTGANVLTF
TRBV6-5 | 11 | CASSDEYGYTF
TRBV7-6 | 12 | CASSFVPNEQFF
TRBV6-2/TRBV6-3 | 14 | CASSHRGGTYEQYF
TRBV12-3/TRBV12-4 | 15 | CASSRTDETNEKLFF
TRBV5-1 | 14 | CASSSRPSTDTQYF
TRBV7-2 | 14 | CASSFDRADQPQHF
TRBV12-3/TRBV12-4 | 14 | CASSPGLNSNEQFF
TRBV20-1 | 13 | CSAKRGVEEKLFF
TRBV4-1 | 16 | CASSQLGRPVRDTQYF
TRBV7-8 | 15 | CASSRPGQENSPLHF
TRBV24-1 | 12 | CATSAAGDTQYF
TRBV12-3/TRBV12-4 | 16 | CASSMGTSGPLYEQYF
TRBV20-1 | 14 | CSARDPRVEEKLFF
TRBV2 | 13 | CASSDRDRETQYF
TRBV6-1 | 15 | CASSEPGGTNYGYTF
TRBV12-3/TRBV12-4 | 12 | CASRRTGDTQYF
TRBV3-1 | 14 | CASSQQGWNTEAFF
TRBV5-1 | 16 | CASSLVLSGATGELFF
TRBV6-4 | 18 | CASSDGPGTGGEKDEQFF
TRBV12-3/TRBV12-4 | 15 | CASRKQGGLNTEAFF
TRBV9 | 12 | CASSDAYNEQFF
TRBV7-8 | 15 | CASSLEQGPWETQYF
TRBV29-1 | 13 | CSVDTGRFGTQYF
TRBV20-1 | 15 | CSASRTAPTNNEQFF
TRBV4-1 | 15 | CASSQDLIAGLIQYF
TRBV6-5 | 15 | CASSYDSTGAGEQFF
TRBV7-9 | 15 | CASSLVGTNTGELFF
TRBV20-1 | 13 | CSGPGLASDTQYF
TRBV29-1 | 16 | CSVGGRGHSGANVLTF
TRBV6-6 | 14 | CASRGYIPGGEQFF
TRBV20-1 | 15 | CSASLLADSYNEQFF
TRBV13 | 14 | CASSASSNTDTQYF
TRBV7-9 | 15 | CASSYGTASNQPQHF
TRBV7-9 | 15 | CASNILGASSYEQYF
TRBV4-3 | 16 | CASSLGPGLGSDEQFF
TRBV12-3/TRBV12-4 | 16 | CASSLSTGPGANVLTF
TRBV6-2/TRBV6-3 | 16 | CASSEPGTGVVYEQYF
TRBV6-7 | 9 | CASNQEQYF
TRBV30 | 11 | CAWSLADTQYF
TRBV10-3 | 16 | CAISEGGDRYTGELFF